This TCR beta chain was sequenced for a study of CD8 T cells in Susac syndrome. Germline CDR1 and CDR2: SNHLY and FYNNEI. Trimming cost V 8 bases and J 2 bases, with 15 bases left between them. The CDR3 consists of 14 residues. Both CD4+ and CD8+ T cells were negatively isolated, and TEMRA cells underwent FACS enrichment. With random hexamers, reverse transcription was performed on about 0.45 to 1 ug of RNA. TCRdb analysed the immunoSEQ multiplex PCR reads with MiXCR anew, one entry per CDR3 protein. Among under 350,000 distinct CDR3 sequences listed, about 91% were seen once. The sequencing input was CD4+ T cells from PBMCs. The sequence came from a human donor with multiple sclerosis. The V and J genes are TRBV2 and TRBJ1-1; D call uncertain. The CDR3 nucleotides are TGTGCCAGCCATCGGCTTCGTTCCAACACTGAAGCTTTCTTT. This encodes CASHRLRSNTEAFF. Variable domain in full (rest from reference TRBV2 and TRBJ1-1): EPEVTQTPSHQVTQMGQEVILRCVPISNHLYFYWYRQILGQKVEFLVSFYNNEISEKSEIFDDQFSVERPDGSNFTLKIRSTKLEDSAMYFCASHRLRSNTEAFFGQGTRLTVV.